The clone carrying this T cell receptor (beta chain) was seen a handful of times. This entry comes from a study of shared clonotypes between healthy human individuals. Per the authors' pipeline: ImmunoSEQ junction-only sequences lacked quality scores, so their filtering differed. Sequencing was performed with immunoSEQ multiplex PCR; in TCRdb, only in-frame clones are kept and a portion is missing. That table supplies the V and J calls and clone size; D and trimming were determined from the DNA. Of under 850,000 clones listed, over 55% are singletons. V was pared by 5 bases and J by 13 bases, with 35 bases between. Germline assignment: CDR1 MNHEY and CDR2 SMNVEV (reference sequence). This CDR3 region has 18 residues.

The J gene is TRBJ1-2, the V gene TRBV27; weak D call: TRBD1 (6 bases). The TCR originated in a woman younger than 45 in good health. The sequencing sample was made of memory CD4+ T cells sorted from blood. Subset: CD45RA-negative fraction. The CDR3 nucleotides are TGTGCCAGCAGTCCGCACAGCCGCCCCTTAGGGGGTCCAAGGGAATTCACCTTC. It is translated as CASSPHSRPLGGPREFTF.